The rows below give T cell receptor beta chains drawn from one sample of a study of T cells in localized non-small cell lung cancer. Produced via immunoSEQ multiplex PCR; TCRdb's table is partial and in-frame only. The table records about 60,000 clones, 75% to 90% of them present only once. Source: peripheral blood, taken before any cancer treatment. The receptors were sampled from a woman aged 35-70 years with stage I lung adenocarcinoma. CDR3s include the opening cysteine and the closing phenylalanine or tryptophan. D genes are given only for firm matches. Only part of the rows carry a size: once, few, many, or a class if the clone is expanded.

clone_size: -; d_call: -; j_call: TRBJ1-6; v_call: TRBV28; cdr3_aa: CASTENQGFTNSPLHF; cdr3_nt: TGTGCCAGCACTGAAAATCAGGGTTTTACGAATTCACCCCTCCACTTT
clone_size: -; d_call: TRBD2; j_call: TRBJ2-1; v_call: TRBV5-4; cdr3_aa: CASSLGSGGRYNEQFF; cdr3_nt: TGTGCCAGCAGCTTGGGTAGCGGGGGGAGGTACAATGAGCAGTTCTTC
clone_size: -; d_call: -; j_call: TRBJ2-3; v_call: TRBV30; cdr3_aa: CAGGSTDTQYF; cdr3_nt: TGTGCCGGGGGGAGCACAGATACGCAGTATTTT
clone_size: -; d_call: TRBD1; j_call: TRBJ2-3; v_call: TRBV30; cdr3_aa: CAWSEGQGTDTQYF; cdr3_nt: TGTGCCTGGAGTGAGGGACAGGGAACAGATACGCAGTATTTT
clone_size: -; d_call: -; j_call: TRBJ1-2; v_call: TRBV19; cdr3_aa: CATQPGDLRHYGYTF; cdr3_nt: TGTGCCACTCAACCCGGGGATCTCCGGCACTATGGCTACACCTTC
clone_size: -; d_call: TRBD1; j_call: TRBJ1-5; v_call: TRBV10-3; cdr3_aa: CAISETGGNQPQHF; cdr3_nt: TGTGCCATCAGTGAGACAGGGGGCAATCAGCCCCAGCATTTT
clone_size: -; d_call: -; j_call: TRBJ1-1; v_call: TRBV5-1; cdr3_aa: CASSWGQPNTEAFF; cdr3_nt: TGCGCCAGCAGCTGGGGACAACCGAACACTGAAGCTTTCTTT
clone_size: -; d_call: -; j_call: TRBJ1-4; v_call: TRBV7-2; cdr3_aa: CASSPRDDEKLFF; cdr3_nt: TGTGCCAGCAGCCCTAGGGACGATGAAAAACTGTTTTTT
clone_size: few; d_call: -; j_call: TRBJ2-2; v_call: TRBV5-6; cdr3_aa: CASSLWGRDGELFF; cdr3_nt: TGTGCCAGCAGCTTGTGGGGACGAGACGGGGAGCTGTTTTTT
clone_size: -; d_call: -; j_call: TRBJ1-5; v_call: TRBV7-6; cdr3_aa: CASSLYNNQPQHF; cdr3_nt: TGCGCCAGCAGCTTATATAACAATCAGCCCCAGCATTTT
clone_size: -; d_call: TRBD1; j_call: TRBJ2-1; v_call: TRBV6-6; cdr3_aa: CASGNRGSPNEQFF; cdr3_nt: TGTGCCAGCGGCAACAGGGGAAGTCCCAATGAGCAGTTCTTC
clone_size: -; d_call: -; j_call: TRBJ2-3; v_call: TRBV7-2; cdr3_aa: CASSSRHADTQYF; cdr3_nt: TGTGCCAGCAGCTCCCGACATGCAGATACGCAGTATTTT
clone_size: -; d_call: TRBD2; j_call: TRBJ2-1; v_call: TRBV7-9; cdr3_aa: CASSLVAGRHNEQFF; cdr3_nt: TGTGCCAGCAGCTTAGTAGCGGGGAGGCACAATGAGCAGTTCTTC
clone_size: -; d_call: TRBD2; j_call: TRBJ2-1; v_call: TRBV29-1; cdr3_aa: CSVERTSVGEQFF; cdr3_nt: TGCAGCGTTGAGAGGACTAGCGTTGGTGAGCAGTTCTTC
clone_size: -; d_call: -; j_call: TRBJ2-6; v_call: TRBV7-2; cdr3_aa: CASSQNSAGANVLTF; cdr3_nt: TGTGCCAGCAGCCAAAATAGTGCTGGGGCCAACGTCCTGACTTTC
clone_size: -; d_call: -; j_call: TRBJ1-5; v_call: TRBV6-5; cdr3_aa: CASSYRLSGQPQHF; cdr3_nt: TGTGCCAGCAGTTACAGGTTATCGGGTCAGCCCCAGCATTTT
clone_size: -; d_call: -; j_call: TRBJ2-1; v_call: TRBV6-6; cdr3_aa: CASSRLYEQFF; cdr3_nt: TGTGCCAGCAGCCGACTGTACGAGCAGTTCTTC
clone_size: -; d_call: TRBD1; j_call: TRBJ1-4; v_call: TRBV28; cdr3_aa: CASSSGQDQEKLFF; cdr3_nt: TGTGCCAGCAGTTCTGGACAGGATCAGGAAAAACTGTTTTTT
clone_size: -; d_call: TRBD1; j_call: TRBJ1-1; v_call: TRBV2; cdr3_aa: CASTGQGVTEAFF; cdr3_nt: TGTGCCAGCACAGGACAGGGGGTCACTGAAGCTTTCTTT
clone_size: -; d_call: TRBD2; j_call: TRBJ2-1; v_call: TRBV4-2; cdr3_aa: CASSRIRGGLYNEQFF; cdr3_nt: TGTGCCAGCAGCCGCATTCGGGGGGGCCTCTACAATGAGCAGTTCTTC
clone_size: -; d_call: TRBD1; j_call: TRBJ2-7; v_call: TRBV7-9; cdr3_aa: CASSLGTGKGYEQYF; cdr3_nt: TGTGCCAGCAGTCTTGGGACAGGGAAGGGCTACGAGCAGTACTTC
clone_size: -; d_call: TRBD1; j_call: TRBJ1-5; v_call: TRBV6-5; cdr3_aa: CASGLDRDQPQHF; cdr3_nt: TGTGCCAGCGGGTTGGACAGGGATCAGCCCCAGCATTTT
clone_size: -; d_call: TRBD2; j_call: TRBJ2-3; v_call: TRBV7-6; cdr3_aa: CASSLRAGAPTDTQYF; cdr3_nt: TGTGCCAGCAGCCTCCGAGCGGGGGCCCCCACAGATACGCAGTATTTT
clone_size: -; d_call: TRBD2; j_call: TRBJ2-1; v_call: TRBV19; cdr3_aa: CASSEMWESGREDEQFF; cdr3_nt: TGTGCCAGTAGTGAGATGTGGGAAAGCGGGAGGGAGGATGAGCAGTTCTTC
clone_size: -; d_call: -; j_call: TRBJ2-1; v_call: TRBV2; cdr3_aa: CATLYGTSYNEQFF; cdr3_nt: TGTGCCACCCTGTACGGAACCTCCTACAATGAGCAGTTCTTC
clone_size: -; d_call: TRBD1; j_call: TRBJ1-2; v_call: TRBV28; cdr3_aa: CASGTGGYLNYGYTF; cdr3_nt: TGTGCCAGCGGGACAGGGGGCTACCTTAACTATGGCTACACCTTC
clone_size: -; d_call: -; j_call: TRBJ2-4; v_call: TRBV30; cdr3_aa: CAWTGKNIQYF; cdr3_nt: TGTGCCTGGACTGGCAAAAACATTCAGTACTTC
clone_size: -; d_call: TRBD2; j_call: TRBJ2-3; v_call: TRBV7-2; cdr3_aa: CASSPTGTSGLYTQYF; cdr3_nt: TGTGCCAGCAGCCCGACCGGGACTAGCGGGTTATATACGCAGTATTTT
clone_size: -; d_call: -; j_call: TRBJ2-7; v_call: TRBV5-1; cdr3_aa: CASSRAVAGNEQYF; cdr3_nt: TGCGCCAGCAGCCGGGCAGTTGCCGGGAACGAGCAGTACTTC
clone_size: -; d_call: -; j_call: TRBJ2-5; v_call: TRBV15; cdr3_aa: CATSVDRYQETQYF; cdr3_nt: TGTGCCACCAGCGTCGACAGGTACCAAGAGACCCAGTACTTC
clone_size: -; d_call: -; j_call: TRBJ1-1; v_call: TRBV6-5; cdr3_aa: CASSYSNTEAFF; cdr3_nt: TGTGCCAGCAGTTACTCCAACACTGAAGCTTTCTTT
clone_size: -; d_call: -; j_call: TRBJ1-3; v_call: TRBV30; cdr3_aa: CAWSPAVFEQQPPLGNTIYF; cdr3_nt: TGTGCCTGGAGTCCCGCTGTTTTTGAGCAGCAGCCACCTCTAGGAAACACCATATATTTT
clone_size: -; d_call: TRBD1; j_call: TRBJ1-1; v_call: TRBV6-1; cdr3_aa: CASSAGQANTEAFF; cdr3_nt: TGTGCCAGCAGTGCGGGACAGGCGAACACTGAAGCTTTCTTT
clone_size: -; d_call: -; j_call: TRBJ2-5; v_call: TRBV5-1; cdr3_aa: CASSFSGTPQETQYF; cdr3_nt: TGCGCCAGCAGCTTTTCCGGGACACCCCAAGAGACCCAGTACTTC
clone_size: -; d_call: -; j_call: TRBJ1-2; v_call: TRBV2; cdr3_aa: CASSVGARYGYTF; cdr3_nt: TGTGCCAGCAGTGTGGGGGCAAGGTATGGCTACACCTTC
clone_size: few; d_call: -; j_call: TRBJ1-1; v_call: TRBV6-6; cdr3_aa: CASSDAFGDTEAFF; cdr3_nt: TGTGCCAGCAGCGACGCGTTTGGGGACACTGAAGCTTTCTTT
clone_size: -; d_call: TRBD1; j_call: TRBJ2-2; v_call: TRBV6-4; cdr3_aa: CASSEGGRYTGELFF; cdr3_nt: TGTGCCAGCAGTGAAGGGGGCCGCTACACCGGGGAGCTGTTTTTT
clone_size: -; d_call: -; j_call: TRBJ1-1; v_call: TRBV19; cdr3_aa: CASLRAGNTEAFF; cdr3_nt: TGTGCCAGTCTAAGGGCAGGGAACACTGAAGCTTTCTTT
clone_size: -; d_call: TRBD2; j_call: TRBJ2-7; v_call: TRBV7-9; cdr3_aa: CASSLGLAGGDEQYF; cdr3_nt: TGTGCCAGCAGCTTGGGACTAGCGGGAGGCGACGAGCAGTACTTC
clone_size: once; d_call: -; j_call: TRBJ2-2; v_call: TRBV7-2; cdr3_aa: CASSLRGVRNTGELFF; cdr3_nt: TGTGCCAGCAGCTTGAGGGGCGTTAGGAACACCGGGGAGCTGTTTTTT
clone_size: -; d_call: -; j_call: TRBJ2-1; v_call: TRBV11-1; cdr3_aa: CASSLGGWRDSYNEQFF; cdr3_nt: TGTGCCAGCAGCTTAGGGGGATGGCGGGACTCCTACAATGAGCAGTTCTTC
clone_size: -; d_call: -; j_call: TRBJ2-1; v_call: TRBV28; cdr3_aa: CASSPRYLYNEQFF; cdr3_nt: TGTGCCAGCAGCCCGAGATACCTCTACAATGAGCAGTTCTTC
clone_size: -; d_call: -; j_call: TRBJ1-2; v_call: TRBV6-5; cdr3_aa: CASRQTVNYGYTF; cdr3_nt: TGTGCCAGCAGGCAGACAGTCAACTATGGCTACACCTTC
clone_size: -; d_call: TRBD1; j_call: TRBJ1-2; v_call: TRBV28; cdr3_aa: CASNRQGTAYGYTF; cdr3_nt: TGTGCCAGCAATCGACAGGGAACAGCCTATGGCTACACCTTC
clone_size: -; d_call: -; j_call: TRBJ1-2; v_call: TRBV6-5; cdr3_aa: CASSAQDSNYGYTF; cdr3_nt: TGTGCCAGCAGTGCGCAGGATAGCAACTATGGCTACACCTTC
clone_size: -; d_call: -; j_call: TRBJ1-4; v_call: TRBV18; cdr3_aa: CASSPQGSYGEKLFF; cdr3_nt: TGTGCCAGCTCACCGCAGGGTTCGTACGGTGAAAAACTGTTTTTT
clone_size: once; d_call: -; j_call: TRBJ2-3; v_call: TRBV28; cdr3_aa: CASSLGLVGADTQYF; cdr3_nt: TGTGCCAGCAGTTTAGGCCTAGTCGGAGCAGATACGCAGTATTTT
clone_size: -; d_call: -; j_call: TRBJ1-1; v_call: TRBV6-5; cdr3_aa: CASSSPEGSEAFF; cdr3_nt: TGTGCCAGCAGCTCCCCGGAAGGGAGTGAAGCTTTCTTT
clone_size: -; d_call: TRBD1; j_call: TRBJ1-5; v_call: TRBV28; cdr3_aa: CASSLAGGIRNQPQHF; cdr3_nt: TGTGCCAGCAGTTTAGCAGGGGGCATCCGCAATCAGCCCCAGCATTTT
clone_size: once; d_call: -; j_call: TRBJ2-1; v_call: TRBV29-1; cdr3_aa: CSVIPSSYNEQFF; cdr3_nt: TGCAGCGTAATTCCAAGCTCCTACAATGAGCAGTTCTTC
clone_size: -; d_call: -; j_call: TRBJ1-2; v_call: TRBV7-9; cdr3_aa: CASSQTGYGYTF; cdr3_nt: TGTGCCAGCTCCCAAACAGGCTATGGCTACACCTTC
clone_size: -; d_call: -; j_call: TRBJ2-7; v_call: TRBV30; cdr3_aa: CAWCLASTNTYEQYF; cdr3_nt: TGTGCCTGGTGTCTTGCCTCGACAAACACCTACGAGCAGTACTTC
clone_size: -; d_call: TRBD2; j_call: TRBJ2-1; v_call: TRBV28; cdr3_aa: CASSLWASGSNEQFF; cdr3_nt: TGTGCCAGCAGTTTATGGGCTAGCGGGAGCAATGAGCAGTTCTTC
clone_size: -; d_call: -; j_call: TRBJ1-5; v_call: TRBV18; cdr3_aa: CASSPDRQGNQPQHF; cdr3_nt: TGTGCCAGCTCACCTGATAGGCAGGGCAATCAGCCCCAGCATTTT
clone_size: -; d_call: -; j_call: TRBJ1-1; v_call: TRBV4-2; cdr3_aa: CASSQDRVVAFF; cdr3_nt: TGTGCCAGCAGCCAAGATAGGGTGGTGGCTTTCTTT
clone_size: -; d_call: TRBD1; j_call: TRBJ2-3; v_call: TRBV7-2; cdr3_aa: CASSVTSGQGYTQYF; cdr3_nt: TGTGCCAGCAGCGTCACATCGGGACAGGGATATACGCAGTATTTT
clone_size: -; d_call: TRBD1; j_call: TRBJ2-7; v_call: TRBV6-1; cdr3_aa: CASRVVDRTYEQYF; cdr3_nt: TGTGCCAGCAGAGTAGTGGACAGGACCTACGAGCAGTACTTC
clone_size: -; d_call: TRBD1; j_call: TRBJ1-2; v_call: TRBV7-2; cdr3_aa: CASSSRDRVYGYTF; cdr3_nt: TGTGCCAGCAGCTCCCGGGACAGGGTCTATGGCTACACCTTC
clone_size: -; d_call: -; j_call: TRBJ2-1; v_call: TRBV5-5; cdr3_aa: CASSLFQPPDEQFF; cdr3_nt: TGTGCCAGCAGCTTGTTCCAGCCTCCCGATGAGCAGTTCTTC
clone_size: -; d_call: -; j_call: TRBJ2-1; v_call: TRBV7-6; cdr3_aa: CASSLATAGYNEQFF; cdr3_nt: TGTGCCAGCAGCTTAGCGACAGCCGGCTACAATGAGCAGTTCTTC